This TCR beta chain was recorded in a study of T-cell reconstitution after alpha-beta-depleted transplantation in children. Study-level results: Where some patients showed high TCRbeta diversity at day 60, it came from recipient T cells and thymic progenitors that had survived.

Unique molecular identifiers were incorporated when the TCRbeta library was constructed. TCRdb used MiXCR to reprocess the PCR reads, holding one entry per CDR3 protein. The profile shows some 180,000 distinct CDR3 sequences, roughly 7% of them singletons. The junction had 3 bases not matched to a gene; V was cut back by 4 bases and J by 0 bases. Germline V lookup: CDR1 SGHVS, CDR2 FNYEAQ. The CDR3 extends over 16 amino acids. This clonotype was recorded a few times. Its antigen is as yet unknown. This sequence joins TRBV7-6 and TRBJ2-2, with TRBD1 matching 9 bases. This TCR derives from a boy between 2 and 10 years old with acute lymphoblastic leukemia, due to receive a stem cell transplant. Sample: PBMCs, taken before TCRalphabeta/CD19-depleted stem cell transplant. The DNA for the CDR3 is TGTGCCAGCAGCTCGGGACAGGGTACGAACACCGGGGAGCTGTTTTTT. Protein product: CASSSGQGTNTGELFF.